This is a list of T cell receptor beta chains from one sample in a study of T cell responses to AZD1222 COVID-19 vaccine. Assay: immunoSEQ multiplex PCR; the TCRdb copy retains only in-frame clones and omits some. The sample lists about 170,000 clones; roughly nine tenths were seen once. The specimen comprised peripheral blood, sampled on day 0 of AZD1222 vaccination. The receptors originated from an adult in good health. Both conserved end residues are part of each CDR3. A D gene is named only where the DNA matches it firmly. Size values are once, few and many counts, or a class for expanded clones, and some rows have none.

J	size	D	V	DNA	CDR3
TRBJ2-6	NA	TRBD1	TRBV11-2	TGTGCCAGCAGCTTAGGGACAGGTTCCTACTCTGGGGCCAACGTCCTGACTTTC	CASSLGTGSYSGANVLTF
TRBJ1-1	NA	TRBD1	TRBV3-1/TRBV3-2	TGTGCCAGCAGCCAGGCAAGGACAGGGGGTAGGGACTCTGAAGCTTTCTTT	CASSQARTGGRDSEAFF
TRBJ2-1	NA	TRBD2	TRBV19	TGTGCCAGTAGAATGAGCCCGAGCGGGAGTTTCAACAATGAGCAGTTCTTC	CASRMSPSGSFNNEQFF
TRBJ1-1	NA	TRBD1	TRBV5-1	TGCGCCAGCAGCTTCACCCGGACAGGGGGCTTGACCACTGAAGCTTTCTTT	CASSFTRTGGLTTEAFF
TRBJ1-6	NA	NA	TRBV5-4	TGTGCCAGCAGTTCGTCCGGATATAATTCACCCCTCCACTTT	CASSSSGYNSPLHF
TRBJ1-5	NA	NA	TRBV2	TGTGCCAGCAGTGAGGTCACGGGACAAAGTAATCAGCCCCAGCATTTT	CASSEVTGQSNQPQHF
TRBJ2-5	once	NA	TRBV11-2	TGTGCCAGCAGCTTAGAGTGGGGGGCGGGTGAGACCCAGTACTTC	CASSLEWGAGETQYF
TRBJ1-5	NA	NA	TRBV27	TGTGCCAGCAGTTTATCAGTCCCAGGGCCGGTTCGGCCCCAGCATTTT	CASSLSVPGPVRPQHF
TRBJ2-3	NA	TRBD1	TRBV10-3	TGTGCCATCAGAGATGGGACAGGGGGCGCGGGGGCAGATACGCAGTATTTT	CAIRDGTGGAGADTQYF
TRBJ2-1	NA	NA	TRBV19	TGTGCCAGTAGTCCCGACAGAGGGGCCTACAATGAGCAGTTCTTC	CASSPDRGAYNEQFF
TRBJ2-1	NA	NA	TRBV2	TGTGCCAGCAGTGAACGACCCAACAATGAGCAGTTCTTC	CASSERPNNEQFF
TRBJ1-4	NA	TRBD1	TRBV29-1	TGCAGCGTCACGGACAGGGGACGGGAAAAACTGTTTTTT	CSVTDRGREKLFF
TRBJ2-3	NA	TRBD2	TRBV27	TGTGCCAGCAGAGGACTAGCGGGAGTGTCAGATACGCAGTATTTT	CASRGLAGVSDTQYF
TRBJ2-5	NA	TRBD1	TRBV7-2	TGTGCCAGCAGCTCCACGGGACAGTGGCGAGAGACCCAGTACTTC	CASSSTGQWRETQYF
TRBJ2-5	NA	TRBD2	TRBV14	TGTGCCAGCAGCCAATTCCAGCCCAGACGACTAGCGGGAGCGGTCGAGACCCAGTACTTC	CASSQFQPRRLAGAVETQYF
TRBJ1-2	NA	NA	TRBV6-5	TGTGCCAGCAGACCTCAGGGGAGCTCCGGCTACACCTTC	CASRPQGSSGYTF
TRBJ1-4	NA	NA	TRBV11-2	TGTGCCAGCAGCTCTCTAACAGTGCGCAAACTGTTTTTT	CASSSLTVRKLFF
TRBJ2-1	NA	TRBD1	TRBV6-2/TRBV6-3	TGTGCCAGCAGTTATGAGGACAGGGCCTACAATGAGCAGTTCTTC	CASSYEDRAYNEQFF
TRBJ1-5	NA	NA	TRBV28	TGTGCCAGCAGTTTGGGGGGGTTGAGCCAGCCCCAGCATTTT	CASSLGGLSQPQHF
TRBJ1-6	NA	TRBD1	TRBV7-3	TGTGCCAGCAGCGACAGGGGAAATTCACCCCTCCACTTT	CASSDRGNSPLHF
TRBJ1-2	NA	TRBD1	TRBV2	TGTGCCAGCAGAACCGGGACAGGGAACTATGGCTACACCTTC	CASRTGTGNYGYTF
TRBJ1-6	NA	TRBD1	TRBV5-5	TGTGCCAGCAGCCAAACAGGGGTAATTCGCTCACCCCTCCACTTT	CASSQTGVIRSPLHF
TRBJ2-5	NA	NA	TRBV13	TGTGCCAGCAGCACAAGCAGGTACCAAGAGACCCAGTACTTC	CASSTSRYQETQYF
TRBJ1-1	NA	TRBD1	TRBV28	TGTGCCAGCAGGAAACAGGGGGCGAGCACTGAAGCTTTCTTT	CASRKQGASTEAFF
TRBJ1-6	few	NA	TRBV11-1	TGTGCCAGCAGCCGTGGCGTCGAGATGGGTTCACCCCTCCACTTT	CASSRGVEMGSPLHF
TRBJ1-2	NA	TRBD1	TRBV4-1	TGCGCCAGCAGCCAGGATGGACAGGGGGCGGGAATCTATGGCTACACCTTC	CASSQDGQGAGIYGYTF
TRBJ1-6	NA	NA	TRBV11-2	TGTGCCAGCAGCTCCACACGGGCGCCGGGTTCACCCCTCCACTTT	CASSSTRAPGSPLHF
TRBJ1-1	NA	NA	TRBV11-2	TGTGCCAGCAGCTTAGGCCCTTCACGTGTGCGCGGCACTGAAGCTTTCTTT	CASSLGPSRVRGTEAFF
TRBJ2-1	NA	NA	TRBV14	TGTGCCAGCAGCCAACGTGCAGGCTTATCCTACAATGAGCAGTTCTTC	CASSQRAGLSYNEQFF
TRBJ1-3	NA	NA	TRBV4-1	TGCGCCAGCAGCCAAGGCCAGGGCGGAAACACCATATATTTT	CASSQGQGGNTIYF
TRBJ1-1	NA	NA	TRBV12-3/TRBV12-4	TGTGCCAGCAGTTTTGGGGCCACTGAAGCTTTCTTT	CASSFGATEAFF
TRBJ2-7	NA	NA	TRBV30	TGTGCCTGGAGTGGTAAATACGAGCAGTACTTC	CAWSGKYEQYF
TRBJ1-5	NA	NA	TRBV18	TGTGCCAGCTCAACCGGGGGAAATCAGCCCCAGCATTTT	CASSTGGNQPQHF
TRBJ2-6	NA	TRBD1	TRBV19	TGTGCCAGTAGTGCTGGACAGGGGGCAGCTGGGGCCAACGTCCTGACTTTC	CASSAGQGAAGANVLTF
TRBJ1-6	once	NA	TRBV30	TGTGCCTGGCGCGTAACAGGGATATCTTCACCCCTCCACTTT	CAWRVTGISSPLHF
TRBJ2-6	NA	NA	TRBV28	TGTGCCAGCAGTTTAGCTGGAGTGGGGTCTGGGGCCAACGTCCTGACTTTC	CASSLAGVGSGANVLTF
TRBJ1-2	NA	TRBD1	TRBV5-1	TGCGCCAGCAGCTTGGCCCTGACAGGGGGCTCTAACTATGGCTACACCTTC	CASSLALTGGSNYGYTF
TRBJ1-6	NA	NA	TRBV18	TGTGCCAGCTCACCCTCTTCCGATTCACCCCTCCACTTT	CASSPSSDSPLHF
TRBJ1-2	NA	NA	TRBV28	TGTGCCAGCAGTTTCCCCTCGGGGACGGGCTATGGCTACACCTTC	CASSFPSGTGYGYTF
TRBJ2-7	NA	TRBD1	TRBV28	TGTGCCAGCAGTGGGGGGACAGGGTCGACGCGCCGCTACGAGCAGTACTTC	CASSGGTGSTRRYEQYF
TRBJ1-6	NA	TRBD1	TRBV30	TGTGCCTGGGCGACAGGGGTTAATTCACCCCTCCACTTT	CAWATGVNSPLHF
TRBJ2-3	NA	NA	TRBV6-2/TRBV6-3	TGTGCCAGCAGTTACTCCCGAAAGGGGGAGTGGGGCACAGATACGCAGTATTTT	CASSYSRKGEWGTDTQYF
TRBJ1-1	NA	NA	TRBV5-6	TGTGCCAGCAGCATCTGGCTTGGAGGCAGGAACACTGAAGCTTTCTTT	CASSIWLGGRNTEAFF